This is a list of T cell receptor beta chains from one sample in a study of T cell changes during pregnancy in multiple sclerosis. This table comes from immunoSEQ multiplex PCR, and its TCRdb copy is limited to in-frame clones, with some not included. Here the sample spans about 50,000 clones, approximately 90% being singletons. The sequences come from CD4+ T cells from peripheral blood mononuclear cells, collected after pregnancy. The receptor source for this set is a female donor with multiple sclerosis, enrolled in a pregnancy study. CDR3s include the opening cysteine and the closing phenylalanine or tryptophan. Each record gives: CDR3 length, D gene, clone size, J gene, V gene, CDR3 DNA, CDR3 protein. The D gene is left open where the match is weak. A row's size may be missing; if present it is once, few, many or a size class.

20 | TRBD1 | . | TRBJ1-1 | TRBV27 | TGTGCCAGCAGTTTATCCCCCCTTGGACAGGACCTGGTCTCGAACACTGAAGCTTTCTTT | CASSLSPLGQDLVSNTEAFF
14 | TRBD1 | once | TRBJ1-1 | TRBV7-2 | TGTGCCAGCAGACTAGCGGGGACAGGGACTGAAGCTTTCTTT | CASRLAGTGTEAFF
15 | TRBD1 | . | TRBJ1-4 | TRBV5-1 | TGCGCCAGCAGCCTTACAGGGGGCAGCGGTGAAAAACTGTTTTTT | CASSLTGGSGEKLFF
14 | TRBD2 | . | TRBJ2-1 | TRBV5-1 | TGCGCCAGCACCCGGGGGGGAGTCTCCAATGAGCAGTTCTTC | CASTRGGVSNEQFF
16 | TRBD2 | . | TRBJ2-7 | TRBV27 | TGTGCCAGCAGTTCCCCACCGAAACGGGGACTACGGGAGCAGTACTTC | CASSSPPKRGLREQYF
16 | . | . | TRBJ2-4 | TRBV6-1 | TGTGCCAGCAGTGCCCCCGGCACAGGAGCCAAAAACATTCAGTACTTC | CASSAPGTGAKNIQYF
10 | . | few | TRBJ1-1 | TRBV20-1 | TGCAGTGCCCTAGGCACTGAAGCTTTCTTT | CSALGTEAFF
15 | TRBD2 | . | TRBJ2-1 | TRBV11-2 | TGTGCCAGCAGCCTCTTTAGCGGGAGTTACAATGAGCAGTTCTTC | CASSLFSGSYNEQFF
12 | . | . | TRBJ2-1 | TRBV5-5 | TGTGCCAGCAGCTTGTCCGGAGACGAGCAGTTCTTC | CASSLSGDEQFF
15 | . | once | TRBJ1-1 | TRBV5-4 | TGTGCCAGCAGACAGAGAAGGACAGAGGGAACTGAAGCTTTCTTT | CASRQRRTEGTEAFF
14 | . | . | TRBJ2-5 | TRBV7-9 | TGTGCCAGCAGCAAAACAGGGGAGGCAGAGACCCAGTACTTC | CASSKTGEAETQYF
16 | TRBD1 | . | TRBJ1-5 | TRBV19 | TGTGCCAGTACCCGACAGGGCTCAGTAGGAAATCAGCCCCAGCATTTT | CASTRQGSVGNQPQHF
15 | TRBD1 | . | TRBJ1-2 | TRBV6-1 | TGTGCCAGCAGTGAAGCCCCAGGGGGCAGCTATGGCTACACCTTC | CASSEAPGGSYGYTF
17 | TRBD2 | . | TRBJ2-1 | TRBV7-3 | TGTGCCAGCAGCTTAACGAGCGGGAGCGGATCTTACAATGAGCAGTTCTTC | CASSLTSGSGSYNEQFF
14 | . | few | TRBJ2-1 | TRBV2 | TGTGCCAGCAGTCTGAGCCTAGCGTCGAATGAGCAGTTCTTC | CASSLSLASNEQFF
15 | TRBD1 | . | TRBJ2-3 | TRBV6-5 | TGTGCCAGCACTCTACAGGGGGCGCGGACAGATACGCAGTATTTT | CASTLQGARTDTQYF
16 | TRBD1 | . | TRBJ1-1 | TRBV6-6 | TGTGCCAGCAGTTACGGCACAGGGGGCTTGGGCACTGAAGCTTTCTTT | CASSYGTGGLGTEAFF
14 | . | once | TRBJ1-5 | TRBV5-1 | TGCGCCAGCAGCTTGGGGGGGGATAATCAGCCCCAGCATTTT | CASSLGGDNQPQHF
16 | TRBD2 | . | TRBJ2-2 | TRBV5-1 | TGCGCCAGCAGACCCACTAGCGGGGGGAACACCGGGGAGCTGTTTTTT | CASRPTSGGNTGELFF
16 | TRBD1 | . | TRBJ1-5 | TRBV7-6 | TGTGCCAGCAGCGAGACAGGGGAAAGGATCAATCAGCCCCAGCATTTT | CASSETGERINQPQHF
12 | . | few | TRBJ1-1 | TRBV19 | TGTGCCAGTAACAGCAGGAACACTGAAGCTTTCTTT | CASNSRNTEAFF
15 | . | . | TRBJ1-3 | TRBV30 | TGTGCCTGGAGTGTAACCCGGGGCTCTGGAAACACCATATATTTT | CAWSVTRGSGNTIYF
13 | . | . | TRBJ2-1 | TRBV27 | TGTGCCAGCAGTCGGGTGGCGGCCCATGAGCAGTTCTTC | CASSRVAAHEQFF
12 | . | . | TRBJ2-1 | TRBV18 | TGTGCCAGCTCACCGAATAGCTATGAGCAGTTCTTC | CASSPNSYEQFF
15 | TRBD1 | . | TRBJ2-2 | TRBV5-1 | TGCGCCAGCCACAGGGGGCGCAAGGAAGGCGGGGAGCTGTTTTTT | CASHRGRKEGGELFF
13 | . | . | TRBJ2-1 | TRBV7-9 | TGTGCCAGCAGCTTAGCCGGTAGCAATGAGCAGTTCTTC | CASSLAGSNEQFF
17 | TRBD2 | . | TRBJ2-2 | TRBV2 | TGTGCCAGCAGCACCGGGGGGGGGCGGCTCTTTACCGGGGAGCTGTTTTTT | CASSTGGGRLFTGELFF
15 | TRBD2 | . | TRBJ2-1 | TRBV4-2 | TGTGCCAGCAGCCAAGAAGAACTAGCGGTTGACGAGCAGTTCTTC | CASSQEELAVDEQFF
15 | TRBD1 | . | TRBJ1-1 | TRBV28 | TGTGCCAGCAGGGCCGGGACAGGGGGCGCGGCTGAAGCTTTCTTT | CASRAGTGGAAEAFF